Listed below are T cell receptor beta chains from one sample, sequenced in a study of T cells in localized non-small cell lung cancer. Assay: immunoSEQ multiplex PCR; the TCRdb copy retains only in-frame clones and omits some. The sample lists some 2,200 clones; approximately 24% were seen once. The sample in question was lung tumor tissue, obtained before any cancer treatment. These receptors all stem from a woman aged 40-69 years with stage III squamous cell lung carcinoma. Both conserved end residues are trimmed from each CDR3. Each record gives: J gene, V gene, CDR3 protein.

TRBJ2-5	TRBV7-8	ASSLEGVAETQY
TRBJ2-6	TRBV12-5	ASGQDRAFISGANVLT
TRBJ2-7	TRBV29-1	SVVRQDYEQY
TRBJ2-1	TRBV11-3	ASSQDTGGASNEQF
TRBJ2-7	TRBV6-8	AISGFTGGLGEQY
TRBJ1-2	TRBV4-1	ASSHLSPGSRANYGYT
TRBJ2-2	TRBV11-3	ASSRQTETGELF
TRBJ1-5	TRBV28	ASSLTSQPQH
TRBJ1-1	TRBV18	ASSPTEVTEAF
TRBJ2-3	TRBV6-8	ASSYSTGVVDTQY
TRBJ2-1	TRBV19	ASSRSPGQRYNEQF
TRBJ2-5	TRBV30	AWAKTGTETQY
TRBJ2-5	TRBV29-1	SFGPADQETQY
TRBJ2-1	TRBV18	ASSLGQGYNEQF
TRBJ1-1	TRBV29-1	SVVGDVSQGLNTEAF
TRBJ1-1	TRBV5-1	ASSLIVSGQTEAF
TRBJ2-3	TRBV6-8	AIDRGGRSDTQY
TRBJ1-3	TRBV12-5	ASVLGQTSGNTIY
TRBJ1-1	TRBV9	ASSASGNGNTEAF
TRBJ1-1	TRBV6-8	ASSYGGSTEAF
TRBJ1-5	TRBV27	ASSSGQYSNQPQH
TRBJ2-1	TRBV11-3	ASSLEREGFGEQF
TRBJ1-2	TRBV28	ASSTAGYGHYGYT
TRBJ1-1	TRBV11-3	ASRSRDSNTEAF
TRBJ1-1	TRBV30	AWSARTGGTAF
TRBJ2-3	TRBV11-1	ASSLRLGVATDTQY
TRBJ1-4	TRBV19	ASSMNSATNEKLF
TRBJ1-1	TRBV11-3	ASSLISRSEAEAF
TRBJ2-1	TRBV29-1	SVVGRGSYNEQF
TRBJ2-3	TRBV5-3	ARSLWGCTDTQY
TRBJ2-7	TRBV1	ASSHSGTGERYEQY
TRBJ1-2	TRBV6-8	ASKPGGEPDPYGYT
TRBJ1-1	TRBV6-8	ASSYWTGYDTEAF